The present TCR beta chain was sequenced within a study of memory CD4+ T cells and cytomegalovirus serostatus. The sort gate was single viable CD3+CD4+CD8-CD45RO+ cells for memory CD4+ T cells. Using immunoSEQ multiplex PCR, the repertoire was profiled, and TCRdb retains in-frame clones only, with some absent. The repertoire consists of 80,000 or so clones, with 78% occurring once and the leading ten covering 2.5% to 3%. The receptor was isolated from an adult in good health and CMV-seropositive. The sequenced material came from memory CD4+ T cells from blood.

For the CDR3, the DNA is TGCGCCAGCAGCCAATGGGGCAGCAATCAGCCCCAGCATTTT. This codes for CASSQWGSNQPQHF. The V call is TRBV5-1, the J call TRBJ1-5; D is possibly TRBD1 (5 bases). The germline V and J ends were trimmed by 4 bases and 1 base, with 9 bases remaining between them. Looked up from germline, CDR1 is SGHRS and CDR2 is YFSETQ. The CDR3 sequence is 14 residues long.